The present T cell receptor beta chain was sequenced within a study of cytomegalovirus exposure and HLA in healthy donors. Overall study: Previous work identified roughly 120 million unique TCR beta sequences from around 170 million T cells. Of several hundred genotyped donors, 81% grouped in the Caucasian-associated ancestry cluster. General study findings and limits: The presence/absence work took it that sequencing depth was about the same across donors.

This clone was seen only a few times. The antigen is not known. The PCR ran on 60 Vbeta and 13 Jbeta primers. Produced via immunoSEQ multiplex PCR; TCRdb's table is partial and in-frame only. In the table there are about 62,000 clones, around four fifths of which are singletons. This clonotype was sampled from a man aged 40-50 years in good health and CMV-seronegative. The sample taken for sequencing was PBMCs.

The CDR3 DNA reads as TGTGCCAGCAGTCCGAGCTCCTACGAGCAGTACTTC. As protein: CASSPSSYEQYF. The chain joins TRBV27 to TRBJ2-7; no firm D call. The CDR3 sequence is 12 residues long. V lost 5 bases, J lost 0 bases, and 5 bases lay in between. Germline V gives CDR1 MNHEY, CDR2 SMNVEV (reference sequence).